This T cell receptor beta chain comes out of a study of shared clonotypes between healthy human individuals. Measured with immunoSEQ multiplex PCR; TCRdb has only the in-frame clones, and not every one. The data show roughly 2.1 million clones, about 92% seen once. Concerning this clone itself: Its specificity is not known.

Study outcomes and limitations: Naive subsets generally exceeded memory subsets in estimated richness. Blood alone was sampled, and tissue repertoires likely differ.

The ends lost 4 bases at V and 2 bases at J; junction bases unmatched: 3. The CDR3 consists of 14 residues. Per the germline V gene, CDR1 is PRHDT and CDR2 is FYEKMQ (reference sequence). Naive CD8 populations comprised CD45RO-negative cells positively selected for CCR7, excluding terminally differentiated effector memory CD45RA+ cells. The sample was naive CD8+ T cells from PBMCs. This clonotype was obtained from a man younger than 30 in good health. Some clones in this sample may be carry-over from other donors' samples. V is TRBV13 and J is TRBJ2-7; 9 bases are shared with TRBD1. For the CDR3, the DNA is TGTGCCAGCAGCTCGGGACAGGGCCCCTACGAGCAGTACTTC. Amino acids: CASSSGQGPYEQYF. The full variable domain, in which reference TRBV13 and TRBJ2-7 provide the parts outside the CDR3, is AAGVIQSPRHLIKEKRETATLKCYPIPRHDTVYWYQQGPGQDPQFLISFYEKMQSDKGSIPDRFSAQQFSDYHSELNMSSLELGDSALYFCASSSGQGPYEQYFGPGTRLTVT.